The source of this T cell receptor (beta chain) is a study of blood T cell repertoires in COVID-19. Study at large: Researchers got acute and convalescent COVID-19 samples from the United States, Italy and Spain. Nucleic acid was either cDNA or gDNA, and it came from T cells, B-cell-depleted T cells, or PBMCs.

Per germline, CDR1 LGHNA and CDR2 YNFKEQ. The CDR3 length is 18 residues. With 0 bases clipped from V and 6 bases from J, the junction kept 13 bases outside the gene matches. The method was immunoSEQ multiplex PCR; TCRdb's version includes in-frame clones alone and lacks a portion of them. The repertoire has about 440,000 clones, roughly 90% of them found once; the top ten carry more than 4%. The specimen sequenced was peripheral blood. The sequence came from a woman under 40 with acute or convalescent COVID-19. This chain joins TRBV4-2 and TRBJ2-3, with TRBD1 identical over 9 bases. Here the CDR3 reads CASSQDQQGAEGRDTQYF. The CDR3 nucleotides read TGTGCCAGCAGCCAAGATCAACAGGGGGCTGAGGGTAGGGATACGCAGTATTTT.